The rows below give T cell receptor beta chains drawn from one sample of a study of OX40 agonist ivuxolimab in advanced cancers. Sequencing was performed with immunoSEQ multiplex PCR; in TCRdb, only in-frame clones are kept and a portion is missing. There are approximately 22,000 clones in the sample; about 86% occur only once, and roughly 16% lies in the top ten. The sample was CD4+ or CD8+ T cells sorted from blood, taken in a trial of the OX40 agonist ivuxolimab. All receptors come from an adult with an advanced solid tumor such as melanoma, head and neck, liver or kidney cancer. CDR3s include the opening cysteine and the closing phenylalanine or tryptophan. Each record gives: V gene, CDR3 length, D gene, clone size, J gene, CDR3 DNA, CDR3 protein. A D gene is named only where the DNA matches it firmly. Clone size is not always given. Where it is, it says once, few, many or a class for expanded clones.

>TRBV5-4|16|TRBD2|NA|TRBJ2-1
TGTGCCAGCAGCGCCGGGGGGGCCAGCTCCTACAATGAGCAGTTCTTC
CASSAGGASSYNEQFF
>TRBV20-1|10|NA|NA|TRBJ1-2
TGCAGTGCTGGTCGGACAGAGCGCACCTTC
CSAGRTERTF
>TRBV2|16|NA|NA|TRBJ2-5
TGTGCCAGCAGTGAAGCTTCCGGGGCCCGCCGGGAGACCCAGTACTTC
CASSEASGARRETQYF
>TRBV11-2|14|NA|NA|TRBJ1-1
TGTGCCAGCAGCCCAAATCCGGGTTCCACTGAAGCTTTCTTT
CASSPNPGSTEAFF
>TRBV6-5|12|NA|NA|TRBJ2-7
TGTGCCAGCAGGGGGAGTCCCTACGAGCAGTACTTC
CASRGSPYEQYF
>TRBV7-3|16|NA|NA|TRBJ2-1
TGTGCCAGCAGCTTGAATCGGGCGGGGGCCCCCAATGAGCAGTTCTTC
CASSLNRAGAPNEQFF
>TRBV5-6|14|NA|NA|TRBJ1-6
TGTGCCAGCAGCTTCACGACAGGCCCACAACCCCTCCACTTT
CASSFTTGPQPLHF
>TRBV18|14|NA|NA|TRBJ2-6
TGTGCCAGCTCACCTAACTCTGGGGCCAACGTCCTGACTTTC
CASSPNSGANVLTF
>TRBV6-5|14|NA|few|TRBJ1-1
TGTGCCAGCAGTTACACAGGGCAGAACACTGAAGCTTTCTTT
CASSYTGQNTEAFF
>TRBV7-6|18|TRBD2|NA|TRBJ2-7
TGTGCCAGCAGCTTAGCGCCTCAAGCCGGGACTAGCGCCTACGAGCAGTACTTC
CASSLAPQAGTSAYEQYF
>TRBV19|14|TRBD1|once|TRBJ1-2
TGTGCCAGTAGTATGGTAGGGGGCGAATATGGCTACACCTTC
CASSMVGGEYGYTF
>TRBV2|15|TRBD2|NA|TRBJ2-3
TGTGCCACCTCGAGACTAGCGGGGGGCACAGATACGCAGTATTTT
CATSRLAGGTDTQYF
>TRBV6-5|15|NA|NA|TRBJ2-3
TGTGCCAGCAGTTACTCTAGAATGGGCACAGATACGCAGTATTTT
CASSYSRMGTDTQYF
>TRBV27|14|NA|once|TRBJ1-1
TGTGCCAGCAGTTTCAGGGGAAAGAACACTGAAGCTTTCTTT
CASSFRGKNTEAFF
>TRBV6-5|14|TRBD1|NA|TRBJ1-1
TGTGCCAGCAGTACCCGGGACAGGGCAATTGAAGCTTTCTTT
CASSTRDRAIEAFF
>TRBV6-6|13|NA|NA|TRBJ1-1
TGTGCCAGCAGTGGGGCCCTGAACACTGAAGCTTTCTTT
CASSGALNTEAFF
>TRBV15|13|NA|NA|TRBJ2-7
TGTGCCACCAGTACACGGCCTGCGTACGAGCAGTACTTC
CATSTRPAYEQYF
>TRBV27|13|NA|NA|TRBJ2-2
TGTGCCAGCAGTCTCCGCCCCACCGGGGAGCTGTTTTTT
CASSLRPTGELFF
>TRBV5-8|16|TRBD2|NA|TRBJ2-7
TGTGCCAGCAGCTTATTATCCGGGACTAGCGGATACGAGCAGTACTTC
CASSLLSGTSGYEQYF
>TRBV2|13|NA|NA|TRBJ2-7
TGTGCCAGCAGTGAGACGGCGAAGGGCGAGCAGTACTTC
CASSETAKGEQYF
>TRBV5-5|15|TRBD2|NA|TRBJ2-1
TGTGCCAGCAGCGGGGGACTAGCGGGAAACAATGAGCAGTTCTTC
CASSGGLAGNNEQFF
>TRBV5-1|16|NA|NA|TRBJ1-1
TGCGCCAGCAGCTTGGATTCTGAGCTCATGGGGGCTGAAGCTTTCTTT
CASSLDSELMGAEAFF
>TRBV6-1|11|NA|NA|TRBJ1-1
TGTGCCAGCAGGAGGGAGGGGGAAGCTTTCTTT
CASRREGEAFF
>TRBV5-4|14|NA|NA|TRBJ1-3
TGTGCCAGCAGCTTGGGTGGTAACGTAAACACCATATATTTT
CASSLGGNVNTIYF
>TRBV29-1|12|NA|NA|TRBJ2-3
TGCAGCGCCCGACTTCAAACAGATACGCAGTATTTT
CSARLQTDTQYF
>TRBV10-3|14|TRBD1|NA|TRBJ2-7
TGTGCCATCAGTGAGTGGCAGGGGGCTAACGAGCAGTACTTC
CAISEWQGANEQYF
>TRBV5-6|14|NA|NA|TRBJ2-5
TGTGCCAGCAGCTTGCCAACAGGGAAAGAGACCCAGTACTTC
CASSLPTGKETQYF
>TRBV18|15|NA|NA|TRBJ1-2
TGTGCCAGCTCACCACCGGTAGGGCAGTTCTATGGCTACACCTTC
CASSPPVGQFYGYTF
>TRBV7-8|13|TRBD1|NA|TRBJ1-1
TGTGCCAGCAGCGGCCAGGGGGACACTGAAGCTTTCTTT
CASSGQGDTEAFF
>TRBV6-6|14|NA|few|TRBJ2-3
TGTGCCAGCAGTGACTCTATGAGCACAGATACGCAGTATTTT
CASSDSMSTDTQYF
>TRBV4-3|16|NA|NA|TRBJ2-3
TGCGCCAGCAGCCAAGAGTTGGGGGGAGCCACAGATACGCAGTATTTT
CASSQELGGATDTQYF
>TRBV5-4|14|TRBD1|NA|TRBJ2-2
TGTGCCAGCAGACAGGGGATAAACACCGGGGAGCTGTTTTTT
CASRQGINTGELFF
>TRBV15|13|NA|NA|TRBJ2-7
TGTGCCACCAGCAGGTGGGGCTCCTACGAGCAGTACTTC
CATSRWGSYEQYF
>TRBV5-1|14|NA|NA|TRBJ1-4
TGCGCCAGCAGCTTGGGGGGAACTAATGAAAAACTGTTTTTT
CASSLGGTNEKLFF
>TRBV9|14|NA|NA|TRBJ1-1
TGTGCCAGCAGCCCAACAGGGACCAACACTGAAGCTTTCTTT
CASSPTGTNTEAFF
>TRBV6-4|12|TRBD1|NA|TRBJ1-2
TGTGCCAGCGGGACAGGCCTCGGGGGCTACACCTTC
CASGTGLGGYTF
>TRBV5-1|12|TRBD1|NA|TRBJ2-2
TGCGCCAGCAGCGGGGACAGCGGGGAGCTGTTTTTT
CASSGDSGELFF
>TRBV11-2|16|TRBD2|NA|TRBJ2-1
TGTGCCAGCAGCTTAGGGCTAGCGGGAGGGTACAATGAGCAGTTCTTC
CASSLGLAGGYNEQFF
>TRBV19|14|NA|NA|TRBJ2-3
TGTGCCAGTAGTCTCCTCTGGGGAGGAGATACGCAGTATTTT
CASSLLWGGDTQYF
>TRBV5-6|18|NA|NA|TRBJ2-4
TGTGCCAGCAGCCCCGGGACGGGTGTTTATCTAGCCAAAAACATTCAGTACTTC
CASSPGTGVYLAKNIQYF